The 30 T cell receptor beta chains below all came from one sample that was sequenced in a study of cytomegalovirus exposure and HLA in healthy donors. Researchers ran the PCR with 60 Vbeta and 13 Jbeta primers. TCRdb's copy holds only in-frame clones and misses some; the assay was immunoSEQ multiplex PCR. Among about 220,000 clones listed, more than 65% were seen once. The sample consisted of PBMCs. These receptors were taken from a man between 18 and 35 years old in good health and CMV-seronegative.

Only a few counts were recorded for this clone. J is TRBJ2-4 and V is TRBV2; 8 bases fit TRBD1. V was clipped by 3 bases and J by 1 base; unmatched bases: 5. This CDR3 is built from 16 residues. The V gene's germline CDR1 is SNHLY and CDR2 FYNNEI. This chain's CDR3 is CASSDQGALAKNIQYF. The CDR3 DNA reads TGTGCCAGCAGTGATCAGGGGGCGTTGGCCAAAAACATTCAGTACTTC.

The J gene is TRBJ2-1, the V gene TRBV7-2; a weak D match, TRBD2 (5 bases). The V gene's germline CDR1 is SGHTA and CDR2 FQGNSA. The CDR3 has 14 amino acids. V was cut by 1 base and J by 5 bases, with 9 bases left in between. The chain's CDR3 is CASSLDWRDNEQFF. The CDR3 nucleotides read TGTGCCAGCAGCTTAGACTGGCGGGACAATGAGCAGTTCTTC.

The CDR3 DNA sequence: TGTGCCAGCAGTGAAGAGGGGGCTGTGCGAGGAAACACCATATATTTT. Translating it yields CASSEEGAVRGNTIYF. V and J are TRBV2 and TRBJ1-3; 7 positions match TRBD1. CDR3 length equals 16 residues. V lost 1 base to trimming and J lost 4 bases; unmatched junction nucleotides: 7. Germline V gene lookup returns CDR1 SNHLY and CDR2 FYNNEI.

The V and J genes are TRBV19 and TRBJ1-3; D remains unclear. The ends were cut back, 5 bases at V and 0 bases at J, with 20 bases in the middle. The germline gives CDR1 LNHDA, CDR2 SQIVND (reference sequence). The CDR3 covers 18 residues. As DNA, the CDR3 is TGTGCCAGTAGTTATCGGTCATTTAGCGGGCACTCTGGAAACACCATATATTTT. Encoded protein: CASSYRSFSGHSGNTIYF.

In this sample, this clone turned up a few times. Distinct nucleotide sequences in the sample also encode this CDR3. The CDR3 DNA is TGTGCCAGCAGTGATTTGGCGGGAGGCACAGATACGCAGTATTTT. Protein product: CASSDLAGGTDTQYF. This sequence joins TRBV6-4 and TRBJ2-3; 7 bases line up with TRBD2. CDR3 length: 15 amino acids. The V segment lost 3 bases and the J segment 1 base; nucleotides outside the gene matches: 4. Germline CDR1 and CDR2: MRHNA and SNTAGT.

The chain couples TRBV29-1 to TRBJ2-3; D uncertain. Germline values: CDR1 SQVTM, CDR2 ANQGSEA. Trimming pared 1 base from V and 2 bases from J, leaving 7 bases between. The length of the CDR3 is 13 residues. CDR3 in DNA: TGCAGCGTTGAAGGCGGAGCCACAGATACGCAGTATTTT. Its protein is CSVEGGATDTQYF.

The chain's CDR3 is CASSHSVAAYNEQFF. The CDR3 nucleotides read TGCGCCAGCAGCCATAGCGTTGCTGCTTACAATGAGCAGTTCTTC. This rearrangement joins TRBV4-1 to TRBJ2-1; D possibly corresponds to TRBD2 (5 bases). V shed 3 bases and J shed 4 bases, with 13 bases lying between them. Germline lookup yields CDR1 MGHRA and CDR2 YSYEKL. This CDR3 comprises 15 residues.

V usage is TRBV15 and J usage is TRBJ2-7, with 10 bases that match TRBD1. The CDR3 extends over 12 amino acids. V was clipped by 7 bases and J by 5 bases; unmatched bases: 2. Germline CDR1 LNHNV, CDR2 YYDKDF (reference sequence). The CDR3 spells CATTGTGDEQYF. In DNA form, the CDR3 reads TGTGCCACCACCGGGACAGGGGACGAGCAGTACTTC.

The chain recombines TRBV7-9 with TRBJ1-2, with D possibly matching TRBD1 (5 bases). V shed 5 bases and J shed 10 bases, with 23 bases lying between them. Germline CDR1 reads SEHNR; CDR2 reads FQNEAQ (reference sequence). The length of the CDR3 is 15 residues. The CDR3 nucleotides read TGTGCCAGCAGCGGTGGCTGGCAGGGTCCGAGCGACTACACCTTC. It specifies CASSGGWQGPSDYTF.

The chain uses TRBV7-9 and TRBJ2-7, with 10 bases identical to TRBD2. The germline V gene encodes CDR1 SEHNR and CDR2 FQNEAQ (reference sequence). J gave up 6 bases and V 1 base, and 6 bases lay outside the gene matches. This CDR3 is built from 15 residues. CDR3 sequence reads: CASSLVALAGVEQYF. The CDR3 DNA reads as TGTGCCAGCAGCTTAGTCGCCCTAGCGGGAGTCGAGCAGTACTTC.

The chain joins TRBV18 to TRBJ1-2; 7 nucleotides line up with TRBD1. CDR1 and CDR2 (germline): KGHSH, LQKENI. The CDR3 length is 14 residues. V shed 0 bases and J 9 bases; nucleotides not matched to a gene: 7. In DNA form, the CDR3 reads TGTGCCAGCTCACCACCAGGACAGGCATTGAGCTACACCTTC. Translating gives CASSPPGQALSYTF.

The chain carries TRBV18 and TRBJ2-3; tentative D call: TRBD2 (6 bases). This CDR3 region has 14 residues. The V and J ends lost 3 bases and 3 bases respectively, with 10 bases between them. CDR1 KGHSH and CDR2 LQKENI come from the germline V gene. The DNA for the CDR3 is TGTGCCAGCTCACCCGGGAGCCAAACAGATACGCAGTATTTT. This codes for CASSPGSQTDTQYF.

The chain couples TRBV18 to TRBJ1-5; TRBD1 matches at 12 bases. The germline gives CDR1 KGHSH, CDR2 LQKENI. There are 17 residues in the CDR3. Trimming removed 3 bases from V and 2 bases from J; junction bases left unmatched: 5. The CDR3 is CASSPGQGAGGNQPQHF. CDR3 DNA: TGTGCCAGCTCACCGGGACAGGGGGCCGGGGGCAATCAGCCCCAGCATTTT.

V and J are TRBV25-1 and TRBJ1-3; D gene unclear. The germline V and J ends were trimmed by 4 bases and 0 bases, with 10 bases remaining between them. From germline, CDR1 is MGHDK and CDR2 SYGVNS. This CDR3 comprises 15 residues. The CDR3 nucleotides are TGTGCCAGCAGTGGGGCACCTATCTCTGGAAACACCATATATTTT. Its protein is CASSGAPISGNTIYF.

This clone has just a few counts. The chain combines TRBV4-1 with TRBJ1-2, with 7 positions matching TRBD1. V shed 4 bases, J shed 5 bases, and the junction held 10 bases outside the gene matches. Germline V gene sequence: CDR1 MGHRA, CDR2 YSYEKL. The CDR3 runs to 15 residues. This chain's CDR3 is CASSRTGQDSYGYTF. The CDR3 DNA follows: TGCGCCAGCAGCCGCACCGGACAGGACAGTTATGGCTACACCTTC.

The chain combines TRBV4-1 with TRBJ1-2; D not certain. The germline CDR1 and CDR2 sequences are MGHRA and YSYEKL. V was shortened by 1 base and J by 0 bases, with 9 bases between the two germline ends. This CDR3 is 15 amino acids long. This chain's CDR3 is CASSQVTPSNYGYTF. In DNA, the CDR3 is TGCGCCAGCAGCCAAGTGACACCTTCTAACTATGGCTACACCTTC.

The rearrangement joins TRBV10-3 to TRBJ1-1; the D gene is possibly TRBD1 (6 bases). CDR3 size: 15 residues. V was clipped by 10 bases and J by 4 bases, with 22 bases between them. CDR1 ENHRY and CDR2 SYGVKD come from the germline V gene. CDR3 DNA: TGTGCCACTTCGAAAAGGGGGACCCTAGGCACTGAAGCTTTCTTT. It translates to CATSKRGTLGTEAFF.

A few counts support this clone. The rearrangement joins TRBV2 to TRBJ2-7; D not certain. Trimming took off 7 bases at V and 2 bases at J, with 12 bases between the two ends. The CDR3 is made up of 13 amino acids. Per the germline V gene, CDR1 is SNHLY and CDR2 is FYNNEI. The CDR3, as DNA: TGTGCCAGCACCACTACCCCAACCTACGAGCAGTACTTC. It translates to CASTTTPTYEQYF.

With regard to this clone: The sample contains more than one DNA sequence encoding this CDR3. The chain recombines TRBV5-1 with TRBJ1-2; TRBD1 aligns across 7 bases. This CDR3 is 13 amino acids long. Germline assignment: CDR1 SGHRS and CDR2 YFSETQ. Trimming took 0 bases from V and 6 from J; bases not matched to a gene: 2. The CDR3 loop reads CASSLGQGDGYTF. For the CDR3, the DNA is TGCGCCAGCAGCTTGGGACAGGGTGATGGCTACACCTTC. Full variable domain (remainder filled in from reference TRBV5-1 and TRBJ1-2): KAGVTQTPRYLIKTRGQQVTLSCSPISGHRSVSWYQQTPGQGLQFLFEYFSETQRNKGNFPGRFSGRQFSNSRSEMNVSTLELGDSALYLCASSLGQGDGYTFGSGTRLTVV.

This clone was detected only once. The gene calls are TRBV10-3 and TRBJ2-7; 9 bases are shared with TRBD2. The CDR3 is 13 residues long. From germline, CDR1 is ENHRY and CDR2 SYGVKD. V gave up 2 bases and J gave up 10 bases; unmatched junction bases: 6. CDR3: CAISEPAGGSQYF. CDR3 DNA sequence: TGTGCCATCAGTGAGCCAGCGGGAGGTAGCCAGTACTTC.

The V call is TRBV2, the J call TRBJ1-5; 8 bases are shared with TRBD1. V gave up 4 bases and J gave up 7 bases; unmatched junction bases: 6. The CDR3 loop spans 14 amino acids. Per germline, CDR1 SNHLY and CDR2 FYNNEI. Here the CDR3 DNA reads TGTGCCAGCAGTGGGACAGGGAGTATCCAGCCCCAGCATTTT. Protein product: CASSGTGSIQPQHF.

The rearrangement links TRBV7-2 to TRBJ2-5, with TRBD2 as a possible D gene (5 bases). The end of the DNA aligns better with TRBJ2-7, so the J call may be wrong. Germline CDR1 and CDR2: SGHTA and FQGNSA. The CDR3 extends over 15 amino acids. CDR3 sequence: CASSLAVGSSYEQYF. The CDR3 DNA is TGTGCCAGCAGCTTAGCCGTGGGGAGCTCCTACGAGCAGTACTTC.

In this sample, this clone turned up once. The rearrangement joins TRBV9 to TRBJ1-2; 7 bases agree with TRBD1. Germline V gene lookup returns CDR1 SGDLS and CDR2 YYNGEE. This CDR3 comprises 13 residues. V dropped 2 bases and J dropped 4; count of bases not matched to a gene: 2. The chain's CDR3 is CASSVPGGYGYTF. The CDR3 nucleotides are TGTGCCAGCAGCGTCCCAGGGGGCTATGGCTACACCTTC.

CDR3 bases: TGTGCCAGCAGCTTCCAGACAGGGGCAGGTCAGCCCCAGCATTTT. This translates into CASSFQTGAGQPQHF. The chain has TRBV7-2 and TRBJ1-5; TRBD1 agrees at 8 bases. The length of the CDR3 is 15 residues. Trimming removed 3 bases from V and 6 bases from J; junction bases left unmatched: 7. Germline CDR1 SGHTA, CDR2 FQGNSA.

The genes are TRBV9 and TRBJ2-3; tentatively, D is TRBD2 (5 bases). CDR1 and CDR2 from the germline V gene are SGDLS and YYNGEE. The V gene lost 3 bases and the J gene lost 5 bases, with 19 bases spanning the gap. The length of the CDR3 is 16 residues. The CDR3 region is CASSGDLMGALDTQYF. In DNA, the CDR3 is TGTGCCAGCAGCGGCGACCTTATGGGAGCGCTAGATACGCAGTATTTT.

CDR3 residues: CSVVGGSGRSGTEAFF. DNA for the CDR3: TGCAGCGTTGTAGGAGGGTCTGGCCGTAGTGGTACTGAAGCTTTCTTT. This sequence joins TRBV29-1 and TRBJ1-1; D ambiguous. V lost 4 bases and J lost 5, with 23 bases in between. The germline gives CDR1 SQVTM, CDR2 ANQGSEA. CDR3 length: 16 amino acids. Together with reference TRBV29-1 and TRBJ1-1, the CDR3 gives the full variable domain: SAVISQKPSRDICQRGTSLTIQCQVDSQVTMMFWYRQQPGQSLTLIATANQGSEATYESGFVIDKFPISRPNLTFSTLTVSNMSPEDSSIYLCSVVGGSGRSGTEAFFGQGTRLTVV.

In DNA, the CDR3 is TGTGCCAGTAGTCGCGGGACTAGCGGAGGGGGGGGTGATACGCAGTATTTT. Residues: CASSRGTSGGGGDTQYF. The rearrangement links TRBV19 to TRBJ2-3; 11 bases map to TRBD2. The V gene end was trimmed by 5 bases and the J gene end by 6 bases; junction bases not matched to a gene: 13. CDR3 length: 17 amino acids. The V gene's germline CDR1 is LNHDA and CDR2 SQIVND (reference sequence).

This chain joins TRBV6-1 and TRBJ2-7; 7 nucleotides agree with TRBD1. V shed 4 bases, J shed 7 bases, and the junction held 10 bases outside the gene matches. The CDR3 has 14 residues. The germline CDR1 and CDR2 sequences are MNHNS and SASEGT. The CDR3 DNA is TGTGCCAGCAGTGGAAGGGGGACAGTGAATGAGCAGTACTTC. It yields the protein CASSGRGTVNEQYF.

This clone has a handful of counts. The rearrangement uses TRBV27 and TRBJ2-2; weak D call: TRBD2 (6 bases). Trimming left V 5 bases short and J 7 bases short, with 11 bases between. The CDR3 totals 13 residues. Germline CDR1 reads MNHEY; CDR2 reads SMNVEV (reference sequence). CDR3 amino acids: CASSGTYHGELFF. DNA of the CDR3: TGTGCCAGCAGTGGGACTTATCACGGGGAGCTGTTTTTT.

This clone was counted once. This chain links TRBV2 with TRBJ2-3; weak D call: TRBD2 (7 bases). The CDR3 totals 15 residues. From germline, CDR1 is SNHLY and CDR2 FYNNEI. V lost 8 bases to trimming and J lost 2 bases, with 17 bases between them. CDR3 bases: TGTGCCAGCTCCGGACTAGAGGGGGTCACAGATACGCAGTATTTT. This gives the protein CASSGLEGVTDTQYF.